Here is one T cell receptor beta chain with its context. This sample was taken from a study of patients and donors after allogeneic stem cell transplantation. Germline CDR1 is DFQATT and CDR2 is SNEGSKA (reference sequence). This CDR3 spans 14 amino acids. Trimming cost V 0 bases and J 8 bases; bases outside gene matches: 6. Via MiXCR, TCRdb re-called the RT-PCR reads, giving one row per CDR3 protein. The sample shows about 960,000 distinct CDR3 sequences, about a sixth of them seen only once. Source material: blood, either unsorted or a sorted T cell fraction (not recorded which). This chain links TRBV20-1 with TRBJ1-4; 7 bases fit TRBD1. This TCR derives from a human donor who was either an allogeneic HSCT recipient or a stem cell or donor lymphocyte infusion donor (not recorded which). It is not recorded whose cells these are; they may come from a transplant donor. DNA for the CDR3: TGCAGTGCTAGAGATCGGCAGGGGGAGGAAAAACTGTTTTTT. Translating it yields CSARDRQGEEKLFF.